This TCR beta chain emerged from a study of cytomegalovirus exposure and HLA in healthy donors. Clones were sequenced by immunoSEQ multiplex PCR, and TCRdb holds only the in-frame ones, with some missing. The profile covers hundreds of thousands of clones, with more than 75% appearing a single time and about 2% taken by the ten largest. This TCR derives from a woman under 30 in good health and CMV-seropositive. Sequencing was done on a sample of PBMCs.

DNA for the CDR3: TGCGCCAGCAGTCAATCGGGGGCAAGCGGGGAGGCCAAAAACATTCAGTACTTC. Amino acids: CASSQSGASGEAKNIQYF. The chain carries TRBV23-1 and TRBJ2-4; D might be TRBD2 (7 bases). TRBV23-1 is annotated as an ORF whose role is uncertain. The CDR3 loop spans 18 amino acids. The V and J ends lost 0 bases and 1 base respectively, with 16 bases between them.